The present TCR beta chain was sequenced within a study of T-cell memory formation after mild COVID-19. The overall study: There were largely donor-specific TCR clusters. Regarding the study as a whole: A subset of responding clones appeared in pre-infection memory, suggesting cross-reactive memory joined.

From 5'RACE with constant-segment primers came TCR alpha and TCR beta cDNA libraries that carried sample barcodes and UMIs. Using its own MiXCR run on the 5' RACE reads, TCRdb lists one record per CDR3 protein. Found here are 250,000 to 350,000 distinct CDR3 sequences, approximately 19% of them singletons; the top ten hold around 21%. Germline CDR1 SGHRS, CDR2 YFSETQ. The CDR3 consists of 15 residues. The V gene end was trimmed by 6 bases and the J gene end by 3 bases; junction bases not matched to a gene: 6. This clonotype has ten or more counts. Antigen unknown. This chain connects TRBV5-1 to TRBJ1-3, with 10 bases matching TRBD1. This sequence originates from a man aged 18-30 years who had mild COVID-19 (a few samples of this study predate the infection). Cell type and time point are not known. Sequencing used PBMCs or a T cell subset sorted from them (not recorded which). CDR3 region: CASMQGTGDGNTIYF. CDR3 coding DNA: TGCGCCAGCATGCAGGGGACAGGGGATGGAAACACCATATATTTT.